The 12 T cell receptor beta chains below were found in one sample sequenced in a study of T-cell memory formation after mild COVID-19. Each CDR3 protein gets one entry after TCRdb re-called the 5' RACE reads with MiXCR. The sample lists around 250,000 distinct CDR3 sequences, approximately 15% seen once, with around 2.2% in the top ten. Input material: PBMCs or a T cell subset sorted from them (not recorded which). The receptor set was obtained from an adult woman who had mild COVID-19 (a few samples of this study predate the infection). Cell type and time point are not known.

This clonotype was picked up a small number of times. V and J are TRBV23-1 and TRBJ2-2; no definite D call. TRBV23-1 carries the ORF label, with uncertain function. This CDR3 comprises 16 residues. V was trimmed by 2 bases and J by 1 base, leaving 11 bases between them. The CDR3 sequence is CASSQIGPLNTGELFF. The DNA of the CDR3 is TGCGCCAGCAGTCAAATCGGACCCCTGAACACCGGGGAGCTGTTTTTT.

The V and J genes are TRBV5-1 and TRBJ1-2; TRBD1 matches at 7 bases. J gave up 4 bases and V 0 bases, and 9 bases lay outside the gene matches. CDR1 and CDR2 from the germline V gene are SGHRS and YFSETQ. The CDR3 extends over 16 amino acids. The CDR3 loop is CASSLAGPGQSYGYTF. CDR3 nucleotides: TGCGCCAGCAGCTTGGCTGGCCCGGGACAGTCCTATGGCTACACCTTC.

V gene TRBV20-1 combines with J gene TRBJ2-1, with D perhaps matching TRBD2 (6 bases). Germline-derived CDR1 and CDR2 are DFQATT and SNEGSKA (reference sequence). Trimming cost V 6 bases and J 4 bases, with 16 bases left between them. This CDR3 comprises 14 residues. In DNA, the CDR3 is TGCAGTGCCACGCGCCGGGAGTCTTACAATGAGCAGTTCTTC. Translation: CSATRRESYNEQFF.

The CDR3 reads CASSESNRRLQYF. As DNA, the CDR3 is TGTGCCAGCAGTGAATCCAACCGGAGGCTTCAGTACTTC. The chain has TRBV25-1 and TRBJ2-4, with D maybe TRBD2 (5 bases). The CDR3 has 13 residues. CDR1 MGHDK and CDR2 SYGVNS come from the germline V gene. Trimming stripped 1 base from V and 11 bases from J, with 12 bases between. The whole variable domain, filled in from reference TRBV25-1 and TRBJ2-4, reads EADIYQTPRYLVIGTGKKITLECSQTMGHDKMYWYQQDPGMELHLIHYSYGVNSTEKGDLSSESTVSRIRTEHFPLTLESARPSHTSQYLCASSESNRRLQYFGAGTRLSVL.

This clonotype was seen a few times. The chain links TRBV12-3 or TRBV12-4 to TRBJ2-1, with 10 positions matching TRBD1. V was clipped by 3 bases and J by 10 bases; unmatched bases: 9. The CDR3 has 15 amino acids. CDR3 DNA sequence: TGTGCCAGCAGTTTTGGGGACAGGGGTCGAGCCGAGCAGTTCTTC. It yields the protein CASSFGDRGRAEQFF.

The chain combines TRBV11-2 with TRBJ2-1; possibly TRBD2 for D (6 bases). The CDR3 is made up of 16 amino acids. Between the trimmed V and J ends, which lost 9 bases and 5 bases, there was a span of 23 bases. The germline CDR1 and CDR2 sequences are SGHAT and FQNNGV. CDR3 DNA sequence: TGTGCCAGGCCCGTTTCAATAGCGGTCCTTAACAATGAGCAGTTCTTC. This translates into CARPVSIAVLNNEQFF.

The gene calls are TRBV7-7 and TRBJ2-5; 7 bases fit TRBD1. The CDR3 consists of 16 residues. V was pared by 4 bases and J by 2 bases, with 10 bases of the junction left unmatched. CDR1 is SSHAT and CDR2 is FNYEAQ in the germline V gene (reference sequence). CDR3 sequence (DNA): TGTGCCAGCAGCTCAGCTACCCGGACAGGACAAGAGACCCAGTACTTC. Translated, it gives CASSSATRTGQETQYF.

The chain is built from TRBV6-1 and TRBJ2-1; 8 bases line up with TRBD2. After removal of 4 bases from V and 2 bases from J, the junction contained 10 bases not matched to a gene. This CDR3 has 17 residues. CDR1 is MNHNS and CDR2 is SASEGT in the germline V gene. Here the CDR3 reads CASSGNGLAGPYNEQFF. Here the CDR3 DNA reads TGTGCCAGCAGTGGCAATGGGCTAGCGGGCCCCTACAATGAGCAGTTCTTC.

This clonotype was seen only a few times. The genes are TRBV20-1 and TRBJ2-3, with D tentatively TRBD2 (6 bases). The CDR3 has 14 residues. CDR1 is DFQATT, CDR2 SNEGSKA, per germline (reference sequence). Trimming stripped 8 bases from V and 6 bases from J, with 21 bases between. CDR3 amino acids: CSPLSEGPLDTQYF. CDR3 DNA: TGCAGTCCTCTCTCGGAGGGCCCCCTCGATACGCAGTATTTT.

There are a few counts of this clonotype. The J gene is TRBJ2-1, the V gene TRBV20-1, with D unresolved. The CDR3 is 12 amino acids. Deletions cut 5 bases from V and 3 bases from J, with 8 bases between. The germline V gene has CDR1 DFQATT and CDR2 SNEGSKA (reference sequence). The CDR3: CSAPLVYNEQFF. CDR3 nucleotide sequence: TGCAGTGCTCCATTGGTCTACAATGAGCAGTTCTTC.

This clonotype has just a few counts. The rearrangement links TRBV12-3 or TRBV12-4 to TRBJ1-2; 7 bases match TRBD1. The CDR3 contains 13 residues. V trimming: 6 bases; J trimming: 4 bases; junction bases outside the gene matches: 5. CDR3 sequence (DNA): TGTGCCAGCAGCCCCAGGGGGGTCTATGGCTACACCTTC. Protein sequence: CASSPRGVYGYTF.

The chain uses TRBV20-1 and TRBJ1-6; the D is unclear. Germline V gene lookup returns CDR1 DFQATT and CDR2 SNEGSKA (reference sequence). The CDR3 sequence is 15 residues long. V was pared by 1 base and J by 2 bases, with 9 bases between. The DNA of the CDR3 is TGCAGTGCTAGAGGCACAGTACCCTATAATTCACCCCTCCACTTT. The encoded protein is CSARGTVPYNSPLHF.